Below, 27 T cell receptor beta chains from the same sample are listed, as sequenced in a study of blood T cell repertoires in COVID-19. The table came from immunoSEQ multiplex PCR; TCRdb's copy has only in-frame clones and leaves some out. The sample includes 150,000 or so clones, about 86% of them seen just once. The sample consisted of peripheral blood. These receptor sequences come from a woman aged 55-70 years with acute or convalescent COVID-19.

The chain recombines TRBV5-1 with TRBJ1-1; TRBD1 matches at 8 bases. Germline values: CDR1 SGHRS, CDR2 YFSETQ. CDR3 length: 17 residues. The V segment lost 0 bases and the J segment 0 bases; nucleotides outside the gene matches: 7. The DNA for the CDR3 is TGCGCCAGCAGCTTGGCCTGGGGGACAGGCATGAACACTGAAGCTTTCTTT. This gives the protein CASSLAWGTGMNTEAFF.

This clone was recorded only once. This sequence joins TRBV6-5 and TRBJ1-2; 9 bases line up with TRBD1. This CDR3 spans 15 amino acids. The germline gives CDR1 MNHEY, CDR2 SVGAGI. V shed 3 bases and J 8 bases; nucleotides not matched to a gene: 10. DNA for the CDR3: TGTGCCAGCAGTTATTCAGGACAGGGGATAGGCGGCTACACCTTC. Its translation is CASSYSGQGIGGYTF.

J is TRBJ2-2 and V is TRBV5-5, with 8 bases fitting TRBD1. The CDR3 is 15 amino acids. From germline, CDR1 is SGHKS and CDR2 YYEKEE (reference sequence). J was trimmed by 1 base and V by 4 bases; bases with no gene match: 3. In DNA, the CDR3 is TGTGCCAGCAGCCCCGGGACAGGGAACACCGGGGAGCTGTTTTTT. It codes for CASSPGTGNTGELFF.

The gene calls are TRBV27 and TRBJ1-1; 10 bases are a match to TRBD1. The V segment lost 5 bases and the J segment 11 bases; nucleotides outside the gene matches: 14. The germline gives CDR1 MNHEY, CDR2 SMNVEV (reference sequence). This CDR3 region has 15 residues. The CDR3, as DNA: TGTGCCAGCAGTCGCCTGGACAGGGGGGTTGAACACGCTTTCTTT. Residues: CASSRLDRGVEHAFF.

V is TRBV7-9 and J is TRBJ1-2; D is possibly TRBD1 (5 bases). Trimming stripped 7 bases from V and 6 bases from J, with 30 bases between. This CDR3 contains 18 residues. The V gene's germline CDR1 is SEHNR and CDR2 FQNEAQ (reference sequence). The CDR3 region has the DNA TGTGCCAGCAACCTAGGACCCTTTTTGGTCCCAGAAGGGGATGGCTACACCTTC. Translated: CASNLGPFLVPEGDGYTF.

The chain has TRBV7-2 and TRBJ2-1; 7 nucleotides match TRBD1. V dropped 5 bases and J dropped 7; count of bases not matched to a gene: 17. This CDR3 is 17 amino acids long. Germline V gene data show CDR1 as SGHTA and CDR2 as FQGNSA. The CDR3 DNA reads as TGTGCCAGCAGCCCCCAAGCTGCAGGGACAGCTCGAAATGAGCAGTTCTTC. Its protein is CASSPQAAGTARNEQFF.

The J gene is TRBJ1-4, the V gene TRBV9, with TRBD1 matching 12 bases. Germline CDR1 SGDLS, CDR2 YYNGEE. The junction had 12 bases not matched to a gene; V was cut back by 4 bases and J by 8 bases. The CDR3 is made up of 17 amino acids. CDR3 bases: TGTGCCAGCAGCACACCCCGGGACAGGGGGCGGGAAGAAAAACTGTTTTTT. It yields the protein CASSTPRDRGREEKLFF.

The rearrangement links TRBV7-9 to TRBJ1-1, with TRBD1 identical over 9 bases. V shed 5 bases and J 4 bases; nucleotides not matched to a gene: 5. This CDR3 contains 14 residues. Germline loops: CDR1 SEHNR, CDR2 FQNEAQ (reference sequence). The CDR3 loop is CASSLKDRGTEAFF. The CDR3 DNA follows: TGTGCCAGCAGCCTAAAGGACAGGGGCACTGAAGCTTTCTTT.

This clone was detected once. The rearrangement links TRBV3-1 (or the pseudogene TRBV3-2) to TRBJ1-3; 7 nucleotides agree with TRBD1. Germline CDR1 is LGHDT and CDR2 is YNNKEL (reference sequence). V was pared by 5 bases and J by 1 base, with 2 bases of the junction left unmatched. This CDR3 has 14 amino acids. CDR3: CASSTTGSGNTIYF. The CDR3 DNA reads TGTGCCAGCAGCACGACAGGGTCTGGAAACACCATATATTTT.

This clone was recorded only once. The gene calls are TRBV4-1 and TRBJ1-4; the D gene is possibly TRBD1 (6 bases). Per the germline V gene, CDR1 is MGHRA and CDR2 is YSYEKL. The CDR3 extends over 21 amino acids. V was clipped by 0 bases and J by 2 bases, with 25 bases between them. CDR3 DNA sequence: TGCGCCAGCAGCCAAGATGACCCACAAACTACCACAGGGTGGACTAATGAAAAACTGTTTTTT. Translating gives CASSQDDPQTTTGWTNEKLFF.

J is TRBJ1-6 and V is TRBV3-1 (or the pseudogene TRBV3-2); a weak D match, TRBD1 (5 bases). This CDR3 is built from 14 residues. Trimming stripped 4 bases from V and 4 bases from J, with 8 bases between. CDR1 LGHDT and CDR2 YNNKEL come from the germline V gene (reference sequence). CDR3 in amino acids: CASSPTVYNSPLHF. For the CDR3, the DNA is TGTGCCAGCAGCCCGACAGTATATAATTCACCCCTCCACTTT.

V and J are TRBV5-6 and TRBJ1-4; D gene ambiguous. In germline, CDR1 is SGHDT, CDR2 YYEEEE. The CDR3 consists of 18 residues. Trimming stripped 0 bases from V and 0 bases from J, with 15 bases between. CDR3: CASSLGEAGSATNEKLFF. DNA for the CDR3: TGTGCCAGCAGCTTGGGGGAGGCAGGCTCTGCAACTAATGAAAAACTGTTTTTT.

The chain recombines TRBV3-1 (or the pseudogene TRBV3-2) with TRBJ2-1; D remains ambiguous. Germline assignment: CDR1 LGHDT and CDR2 YNNKEL (reference sequence). V was cut by 0 bases and J by 8 bases, with 11 bases left in between. The CDR3 spans 14 residues. CDR3: CASSQDPARDEQFF. The DNA of the CDR3 is TGTGCCAGCAGCCAAGATCCCGCTCGCGATGAGCAGTTCTTC.

J is TRBJ2-7 and V is TRBV12-5, with 9 bases fitting TRBD1. With 6 bases clipped from V and 7 bases from J, the junction kept 7 bases outside the gene matches. CDR3 length equals 13 residues. Germline values: CDR1 LGHNT, CDR2 FRNRAP. CDR3 nucleotides: TGTGCTAGTGGGCCGGGACAGGGTCTTGAGCAGTACTTC. As protein: CASGPGQGLEQYF.

V gene TRBV21-1 combines with J gene TRBJ1-2; the listed D gene, TRBD1, was not tested against the DNA. TRBV21-1 is assigned pseudogene status. The CDR3 totals 13 residues. The CDR3, as DNA: TGTGCCAGCAGCAAAGGACAGGGGATCGGCTACACCTTC. Protein sequence: CASSKGQGIGYTF.

Of note for this clone: Germline is not matched at one junction end, which may reflect a read error. The V gene is TRBV6-1, the J gene TRBJ2-3; D unresolved. The CDR3 has 14 amino acids. Germline CDR1 MNHNS, CDR2 SASEGT. CDR3 loop: CASREGVLADTQYF. CDR3 nucleotide sequence: TGTGCCAGCAGAGAAGGCGTGTTGGCAGATACGCAGTATTTT.

The chain recombines TRBV25-1 with TRBJ1-5, with D possibly matching TRBD1 (5 bases). CDR3 length: 14 residues. Germline V CDR1 and CDR2: MGHDK, SYGVNS. Trimming shortened V by 6 bases and J by 4 bases, and 13 bases separated the two germline ends. The CDR3 bases are TGTGCCAGCAGCCCCGCGGGACTGAATCAGCCCCAGCATTTT. It encodes CASSPAGLNQPQHF.

V usage is TRBV12-5 and J usage is TRBJ2-4, with 10 nucleotides matching TRBD1. This CDR3 spans 15 amino acids. Germline V gene sequence: CDR1 LGHNT, CDR2 FRNRAP. With V trimmed by 5 bases and J by 9 bases, 10 bases remained unmatched. The CDR3 here is CASGPPTGGGSIQYF. The DNA for the CDR3 is TGTGCTAGTGGTCCCCCGACAGGGGGCGGGAGCATTCAGTACTTC. The complete variable domain, with remaining parts taken from reference TRBV12-5 and TRBJ2-4, reads DARVTQTPRHKVTEMGQEVTMRCQPILGHNTVFWYRQTMMQGLELLAYFRNRAPLDDSGMPKDRFSAEMPDATLATLKIQPSEPRDSAVYFCASGPPTGGGSIQYFGAGTRLSVL.

This chain links TRBV18 with TRBJ1-6, with a weak D call TRBD1 (5 bases). V was trimmed by 0 bases and J by 0 bases, leaving 12 bases between them. CDR1 is KGHSH and CDR2 is LQKENI in the germline V gene. CDR3 length: 18 amino acids. DNA of the CDR3: TGTGCCAGCTCACCACCGGCAGGGCAAAGCTCCTATAATTCACCCCTCCACTTT. Residues: CASSPPAGQSSYNSPLHF.

This clone was counted once. This rearrangement joins TRBV18 to TRBJ2-4; unclear D gene. Germline loops: CDR1 KGHSH, CDR2 LQKENI. This CDR3 spans 15 amino acids. Between the trimmed V and J ends, which lost 5 bases and 9 bases, there was a span of 20 bases. This CDR3 reads CASSSRPPEMAIQYF. Written as DNA, the CDR3 is TGTGCCAGCTCATCAAGGCCCCCGGAGATGGCCATTCAGTACTTC.

The chain couples TRBV12-3 or TRBV12-4 to TRBJ1-2; possibly TRBD1 for D (5 bases). The CDR3 extends over 12 amino acids. Trimming stripped 8 bases from V and 2 bases from J, with 9 bases between. This CDR3 is CASGSGNYGYTF. DNA of the CDR3: TGTGCCAGCGGTTCAGGGAACTATGGCTACACCTTC.

This chain uses TRBV6-5 with TRBJ2-4; unclear D gene. CDR1 is MNHEY and CDR2 is SVGAGI in the germline V gene. The CDR3 contains 15 residues. Trimming shortened V by 5 bases and J by 2 bases, and 13 bases separated the two germline ends. Written as DNA, the CDR3 is TGTGCCAGCAGTCCAGGTGAAGAAACCAAAAACATTCAGTACTTC. Translated: CASSPGEETKNIQYF.

The chain employs TRBV5-1 and TRBJ1-1, with a possible D match to TRBD1 (6 bases). CDR1 and CDR2 (germline): SGHRS, YFSETQ. V lost 6 bases to trimming and J lost 1 base, with 13 bases between them. This CDR3 has 14 residues. The CDR3 loop reads CASTRTASNTEAFF. In DNA, the CDR3 is TGCGCCAGCACCCGGACAGCTTCGAACACTGAAGCTTTCTTT.

The chain links TRBV6-5 to TRBJ2-1, with 8 bases identical to TRBD2. Looked up from germline, CDR1 is MNHEY and CDR2 is SVGAGI. V lost 10 bases to trimming and J lost 9 bases; unmatched junction nucleotides: 11. This CDR3 has 13 amino acids. This chain's CDR3 is CAMTSAQRGEQFF. CDR3 in DNA: TGTGCCATGACTAGCGCACAAAGGGGTGAGCAGTTCTTC.

The V gene is TRBV7-9, the J gene TRBJ2-2; 7 bases fit TRBD1. The J segment lost 6 bases and the V segment lost 5 bases, leaving 6 bases of the junction unmatched. The V gene's germline CDR1 is SEHNR and CDR2 FQNEAQ (reference sequence). CDR3 length equals 14 residues. The CDR3, as DNA: TGTGCCAGCAGCACAGACAGGGTAGCCGGGGAGCTGTTTTTT. Amino acids: CASSTDRVAGELFF.

This clone was detected once. The chain recombines TRBV29-1 with TRBJ1-1, with D tentatively TRBD1 (6 bases). V was shortened by 4 bases and J by 4 bases, with 10 bases between the two germline ends. Germline CDR1 is SQVTM and CDR2 is ANQGSEA. There are 12 residues in the CDR3. In DNA form, the CDR3 reads TGCAGCGTTGGGAAGGGGGTCACTGAAGCTTTCTTT. Translating gives CSVGKGVTEAFF.

This chain connects TRBV3-1 (or the pseudogene TRBV3-2) to TRBJ1-4, with no clear D. The CDR3 extends over 14 amino acids. Germline CDR1 LGHDT, CDR2 YNNKEL (reference sequence). Between the trimmed V and J ends, which lost 0 bases and 11 bases, there was a span of 13 bases. CDR3: CASSQDPRKLKLFF. In nucleotides, the CDR3 is TGTGCCAGCAGCCAAGATCCGAGAAAGTTGAAACTGTTTTTT.